This TCR beta chain was identified in a study of PD-L1 blockade in urothelial cancer. Produced via immunoSEQ multiplex PCR; TCRdb's table is partial and in-frame only. The sample has 30,000 to 45,000 clones, approximately 80% seen once; the top ten hold 8% to 11%. This CDR3 comprises 15 residues. Trimming took 4 bases from V and 1 from J, leaving 13 bases between them. The germline V gene has CDR1 SGDLS and CDR2 YYNGEE. Regarding time point: peripheral blood 6 weeks after treatment start. This TCR derives from a man aged 35 to 55 with urothelial cancer. The input for sequencing was PBMCs, taken around atezolizumab (anti-PD-L1) treatment. The chain employs TRBV9 and TRBJ2-3; D is possibly TRBD2 (5 bases). As DNA, the CDR3 is TGTGCCAGCAGCCCCCGAGAGGGAGGCACAGATACGCAGTATTTT. Protein: CASSPREGGTDTQYF.